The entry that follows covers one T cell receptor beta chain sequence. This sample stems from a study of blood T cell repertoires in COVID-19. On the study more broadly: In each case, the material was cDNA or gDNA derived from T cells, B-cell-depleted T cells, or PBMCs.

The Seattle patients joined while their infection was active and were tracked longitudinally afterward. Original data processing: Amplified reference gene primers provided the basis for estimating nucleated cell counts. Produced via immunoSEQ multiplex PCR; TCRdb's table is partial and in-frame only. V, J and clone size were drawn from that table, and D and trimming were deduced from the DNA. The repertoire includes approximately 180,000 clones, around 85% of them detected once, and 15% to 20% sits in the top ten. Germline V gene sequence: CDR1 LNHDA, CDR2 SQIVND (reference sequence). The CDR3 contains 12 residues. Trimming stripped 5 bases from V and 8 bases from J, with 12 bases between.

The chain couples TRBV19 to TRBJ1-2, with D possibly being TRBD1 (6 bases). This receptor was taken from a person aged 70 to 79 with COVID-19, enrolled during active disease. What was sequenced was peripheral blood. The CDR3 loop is CASSPGERGYTF. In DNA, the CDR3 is TGTGCCAGTAGTCCAGGGGAGCGCGGCTACACCTTC.